The 5 T cell receptor beta chains listed next were all sequenced from one sample in a study of identical twins. TCRdb reprocessed the 5' RACE reads with MiXCR, giving one entry per CDR3 protein. The data contain about 250,000 distinct CDR3 sequences, roughly 13% of them seen just once; the ten biggest clones take up 7% to 9%. The sequenced sample consisted of memory (CD45RO+) T cells sorted from blood. The receptors here all came from a woman between 18 and 29 years old in good health.

This clonotype has a handful of counts. The chain couples TRBV27 to TRBJ2-1, with a tentative D call TRBD2 (6 bases). CDR1 MNHEY and CDR2 SMNVEV come from the germline V gene (reference sequence). Deletions cut 5 bases from V and 7 bases from J, with 15 bases between. This CDR3 has 14 amino acids. The CDR3, as DNA: TGTGCCAGCAGTACCCCGTGGAGGGGAAATGAGCAGTTCTTC. Its protein is CASSTPWRGNEQFF.

This clonotype was detected ten times or more. V gene TRBV9 combines with J gene TRBJ1-1; D remains unclear. CDR3 size: 14 residues. CDR1 SGDLS and CDR2 YYNGEE come from the germline V gene. Trimming pared 0 bases from V and 2 bases from J, leaving 8 bases between. CDR3 sequence (DNA): TGTGCCAGCAGCGTAGTTAGACAAAACACTGAAGCTTTCTTT. Protein: CASSVVRQNTEAFF.

Of note for this clonotype: A read error may account for a junction end that differs from germline. The V and J genes are TRBV20-1 and TRBJ1-1; D possibly corresponds to TRBD1 (5 bases). The CDR3 has 16 residues. CDR1 is DFQATT and CDR2 is SNEGSKA in the germline V gene (reference sequence). CDR3 region: CCARLGTVRMNTEAFF. The CDR3 DNA sequence: TGCTGTGCTAGACTAGGGACCGTACGAATGAACACTGAAGCTTTCTTT.

This clonotype has more than one count but fewer than ten. The chain is built from TRBV25-1 and TRBJ2-7; 7 nucleotides match TRBD1. CDR1 and CDR2 (germline): MGHDK, SYGVNS. V was clipped by 6 bases and J by 4 bases; unmatched bases: 9. The CDR3 covers 14 residues. CDR3 bases: TGTGCCAGCAGCCGTGTACAGGGGAGTTACGAGCAGTACTTC. Protein sequence: CASSRVQGSYEQYF.

The chain is built from TRBV5-4 and TRBJ2-3; unclear D gene. The V end was cut by 0 bases, the J end by 3 bases, with 5 bases between. The CDR3 has 13 residues. Germline V gives CDR1 SGHNT, CDR2 YYREEE (reference sequence). The CDR3: CASSLVLTDTQYF. DNA of the CDR3: TGTGCCAGCAGCTTGGTCTTGACAGATACGCAGTATTTT.